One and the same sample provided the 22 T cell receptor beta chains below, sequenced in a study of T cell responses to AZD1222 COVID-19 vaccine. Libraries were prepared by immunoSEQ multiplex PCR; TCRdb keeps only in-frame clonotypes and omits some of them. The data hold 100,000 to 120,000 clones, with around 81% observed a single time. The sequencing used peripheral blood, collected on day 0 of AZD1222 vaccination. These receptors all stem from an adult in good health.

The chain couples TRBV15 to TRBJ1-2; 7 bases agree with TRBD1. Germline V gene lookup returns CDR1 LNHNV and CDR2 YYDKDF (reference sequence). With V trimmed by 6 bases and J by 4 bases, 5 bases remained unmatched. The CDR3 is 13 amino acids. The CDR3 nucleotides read TGTGCCACCAGGGACAGGTCGACCTATGGCTACACCTTC. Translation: CATRDRSTYGYTF.

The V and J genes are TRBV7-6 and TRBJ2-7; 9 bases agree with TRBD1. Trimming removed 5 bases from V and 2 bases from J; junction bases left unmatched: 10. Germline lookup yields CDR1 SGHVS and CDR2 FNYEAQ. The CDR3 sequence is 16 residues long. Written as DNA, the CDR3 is TGTGCCAGCAGCCTAGGTTTTGGGGACAGGGCCTACGAGCAGTACTTC. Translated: CASSLGFGDRAYEQYF.

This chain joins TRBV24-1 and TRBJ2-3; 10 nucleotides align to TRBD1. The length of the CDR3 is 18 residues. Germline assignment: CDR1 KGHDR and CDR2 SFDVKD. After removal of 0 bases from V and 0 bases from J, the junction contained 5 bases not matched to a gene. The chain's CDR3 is CATSDLHGQGGSTDTQYF. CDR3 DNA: TGTGCCACCAGTGATTTGCATGGACAGGGGGGGAGCACAGATACGCAGTATTTT.

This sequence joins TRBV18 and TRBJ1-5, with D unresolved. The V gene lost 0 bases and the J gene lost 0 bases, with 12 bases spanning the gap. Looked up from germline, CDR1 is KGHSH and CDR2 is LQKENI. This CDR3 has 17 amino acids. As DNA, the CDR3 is TGTGCCAGCTCACCACCTAATTCAGGCTATAGCAATCAGCCCCAGCATTTT. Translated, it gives CASSPPNSGYSNQPQHF.

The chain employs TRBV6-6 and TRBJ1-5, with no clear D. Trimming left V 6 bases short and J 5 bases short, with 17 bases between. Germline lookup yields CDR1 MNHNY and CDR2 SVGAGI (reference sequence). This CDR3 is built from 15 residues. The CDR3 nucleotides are TGTGCCAGCAGATTACTTACACTCGCTCATCAGCCCCAGCATTTT. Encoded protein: CASRLLTLAHQPQHF.

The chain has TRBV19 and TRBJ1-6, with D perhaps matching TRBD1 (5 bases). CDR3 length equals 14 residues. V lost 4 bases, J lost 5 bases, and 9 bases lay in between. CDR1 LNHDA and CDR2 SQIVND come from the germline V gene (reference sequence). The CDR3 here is CASSTRQNNSPLHF. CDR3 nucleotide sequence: TGTGCCAGTAGTACGAGACAGAATAATTCACCCCTCCACTTT.

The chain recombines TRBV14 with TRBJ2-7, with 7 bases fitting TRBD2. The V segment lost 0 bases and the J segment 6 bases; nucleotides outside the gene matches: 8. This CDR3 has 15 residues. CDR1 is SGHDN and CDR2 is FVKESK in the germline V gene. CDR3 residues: CASSQDSRELGEQYF. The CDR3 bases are TGTGCCAGCAGCCAAGATTCGCGGGAGCTCGGCGAGCAGTACTTC.

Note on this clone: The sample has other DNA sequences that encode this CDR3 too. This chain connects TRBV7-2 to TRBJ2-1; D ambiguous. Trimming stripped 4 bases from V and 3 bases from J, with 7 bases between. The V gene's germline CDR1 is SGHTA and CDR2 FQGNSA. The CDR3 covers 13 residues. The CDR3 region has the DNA TGTGCCAGCAGCTCCACAGTCTACAATGAGCAGTTCTTC. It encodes CASSSTVYNEQFF.

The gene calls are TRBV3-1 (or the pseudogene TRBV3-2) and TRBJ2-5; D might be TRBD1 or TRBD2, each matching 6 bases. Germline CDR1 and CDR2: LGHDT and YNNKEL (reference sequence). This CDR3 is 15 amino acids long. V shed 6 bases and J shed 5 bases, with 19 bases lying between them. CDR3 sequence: CASSQMTGGWETQYF. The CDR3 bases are TGTGCCAGCAGTCAGATGACAGGAGGGTGGGAGACCCAGTACTTC.

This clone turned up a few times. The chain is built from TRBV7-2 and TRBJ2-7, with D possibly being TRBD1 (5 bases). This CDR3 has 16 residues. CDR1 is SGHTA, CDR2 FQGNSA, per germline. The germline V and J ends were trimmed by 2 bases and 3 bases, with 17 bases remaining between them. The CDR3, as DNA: TGTGCCAGCAGCTTACTGGCCCCAGGGAAAGGCTACGAGCAGTACTTC. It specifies CASSLLAPGKGYEQYF. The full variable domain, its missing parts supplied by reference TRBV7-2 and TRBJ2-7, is GAGVSQSPSNKVTEKGKDVELRCDPISGHTALYWYRQSLGQGLEFLIYFQGNSAPDKSGLPSDRFSAERTGGSVSTLTIQRTQQEDSAVYLCASSLLAPGKGYEQYFGPGTRLTVT.

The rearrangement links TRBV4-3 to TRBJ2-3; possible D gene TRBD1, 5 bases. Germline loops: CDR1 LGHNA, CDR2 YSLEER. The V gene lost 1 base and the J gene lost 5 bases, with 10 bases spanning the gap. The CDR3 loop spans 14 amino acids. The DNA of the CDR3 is TGCGCCAGCAGCCAAGGCAAGGGGCTAGATACGCAGTATTTT. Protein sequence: CASSQGKGLDTQYF.

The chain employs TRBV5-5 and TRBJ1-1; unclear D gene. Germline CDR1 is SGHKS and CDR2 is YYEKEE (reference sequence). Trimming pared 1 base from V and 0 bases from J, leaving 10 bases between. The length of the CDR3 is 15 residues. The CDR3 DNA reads TGTGCCAGCAGCTTGTTGACTCCTTTGAACACTGAAGCTTTCTTT. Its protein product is CASSLLTPLNTEAFF.

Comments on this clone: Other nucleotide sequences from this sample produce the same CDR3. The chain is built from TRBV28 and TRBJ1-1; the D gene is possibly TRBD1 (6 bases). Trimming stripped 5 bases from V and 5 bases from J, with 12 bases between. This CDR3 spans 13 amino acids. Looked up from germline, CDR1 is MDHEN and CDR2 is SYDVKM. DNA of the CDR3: TGTGCCAGCAGTCCGGGGGGGCGGACTGAAGCTTTCTTT. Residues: CASSPGGRTEAFF.

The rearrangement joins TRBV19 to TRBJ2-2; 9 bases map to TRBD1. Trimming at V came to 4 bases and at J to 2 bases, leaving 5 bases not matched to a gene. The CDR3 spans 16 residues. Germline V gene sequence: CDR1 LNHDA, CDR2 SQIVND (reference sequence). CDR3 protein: CASSRGQGVNTGELFF. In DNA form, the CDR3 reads TGTGCCAGTAGTAGGGGACAGGGAGTAAACACCGGGGAGCTGTTTTTT.

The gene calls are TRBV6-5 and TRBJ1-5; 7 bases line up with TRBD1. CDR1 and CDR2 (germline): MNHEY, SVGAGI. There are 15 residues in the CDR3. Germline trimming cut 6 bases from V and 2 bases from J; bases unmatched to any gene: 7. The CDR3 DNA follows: TGTGCCAGCAGACGTACAGGGGACGGCAATCAGCCCCAGCATTTT. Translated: CASRRTGDGNQPQHF.

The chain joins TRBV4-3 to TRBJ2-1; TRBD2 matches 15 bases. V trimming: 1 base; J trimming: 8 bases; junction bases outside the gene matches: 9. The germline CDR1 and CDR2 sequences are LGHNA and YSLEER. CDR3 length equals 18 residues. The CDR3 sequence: CASSQGVFRTSGRDEQFF. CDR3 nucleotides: TGCGCCAGCAGCCAAGGAGTTTTCAGGACTAGCGGGAGGGATGAGCAGTTCTTC.

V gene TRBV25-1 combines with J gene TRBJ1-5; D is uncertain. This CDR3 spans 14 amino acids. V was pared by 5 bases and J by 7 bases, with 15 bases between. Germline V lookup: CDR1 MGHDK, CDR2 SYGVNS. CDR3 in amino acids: CASSYEGIDQPQHF. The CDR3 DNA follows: TGTGCCAGCAGTTACGAGGGCATCGACCAGCCCCAGCATTTT.

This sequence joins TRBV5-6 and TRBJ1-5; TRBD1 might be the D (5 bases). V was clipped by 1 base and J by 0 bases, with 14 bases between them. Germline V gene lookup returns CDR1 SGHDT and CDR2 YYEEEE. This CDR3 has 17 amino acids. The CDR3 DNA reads TGTGCCAGCAGCTTGTTTGCCAGGGATTATAGCAATCAGCCCCAGCATTTT. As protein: CASSLFARDYSNQPQHF.

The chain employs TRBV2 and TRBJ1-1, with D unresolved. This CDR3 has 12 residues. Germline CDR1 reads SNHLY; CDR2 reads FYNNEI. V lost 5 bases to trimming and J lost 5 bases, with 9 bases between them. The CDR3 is CASSRSSTEAFF. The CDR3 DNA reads TGTGCCAGCAGTCGATCCTCGACTGAAGCTTTCTTT.

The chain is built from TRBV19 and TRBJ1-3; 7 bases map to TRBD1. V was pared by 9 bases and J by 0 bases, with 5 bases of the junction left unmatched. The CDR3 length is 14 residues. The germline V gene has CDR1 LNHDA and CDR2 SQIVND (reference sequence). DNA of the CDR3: TGTGCCAGCAAACAGGGGAACTCTGGAAACACCATATATTTT. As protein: CASKQGNSGNTIYF.

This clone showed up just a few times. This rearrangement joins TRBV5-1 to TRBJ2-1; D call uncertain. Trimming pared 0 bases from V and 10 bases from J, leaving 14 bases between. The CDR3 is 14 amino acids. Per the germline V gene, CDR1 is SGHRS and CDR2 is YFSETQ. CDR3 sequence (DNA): TGCGCCAGCAGCTTGGTTGGCCGCTCTTTGGAGCAGTTCTTC. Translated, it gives CASSLVGRSLEQFF.

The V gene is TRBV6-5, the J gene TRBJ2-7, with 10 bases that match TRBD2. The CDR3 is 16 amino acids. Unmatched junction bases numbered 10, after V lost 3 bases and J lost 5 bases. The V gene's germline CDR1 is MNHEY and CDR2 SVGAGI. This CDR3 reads CASSYKPGLALNEQYF. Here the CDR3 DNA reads TGTGCCAGCAGTTATAAACCGGGACTAGCGTTAAACGAGCAGTACTTC.